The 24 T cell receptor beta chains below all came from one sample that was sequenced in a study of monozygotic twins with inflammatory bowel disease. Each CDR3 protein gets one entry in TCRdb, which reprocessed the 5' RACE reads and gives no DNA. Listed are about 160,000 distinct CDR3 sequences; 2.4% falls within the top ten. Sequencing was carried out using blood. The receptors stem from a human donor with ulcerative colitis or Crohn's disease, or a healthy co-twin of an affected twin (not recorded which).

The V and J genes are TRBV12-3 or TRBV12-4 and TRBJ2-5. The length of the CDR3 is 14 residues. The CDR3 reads CASSSVDAQETQYF.

CDR3: CASSLDGRGYTF. The rearrangement joins TRBV12-3 or TRBV12-4 to TRBJ1-2. The CDR3 contains 12 residues.

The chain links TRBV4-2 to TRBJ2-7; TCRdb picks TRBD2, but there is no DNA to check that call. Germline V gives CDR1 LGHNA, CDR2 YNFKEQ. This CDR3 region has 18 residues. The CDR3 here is CASSQDPYVGGGPSEQYF.

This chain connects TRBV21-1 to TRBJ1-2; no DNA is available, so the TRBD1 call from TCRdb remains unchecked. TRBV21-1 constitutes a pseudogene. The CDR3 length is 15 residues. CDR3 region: CASRNSGRDNYGYTF.

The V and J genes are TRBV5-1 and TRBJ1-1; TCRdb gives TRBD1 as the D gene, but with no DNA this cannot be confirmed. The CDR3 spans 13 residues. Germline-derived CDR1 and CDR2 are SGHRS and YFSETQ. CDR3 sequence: CASSLEVGAEAFF.

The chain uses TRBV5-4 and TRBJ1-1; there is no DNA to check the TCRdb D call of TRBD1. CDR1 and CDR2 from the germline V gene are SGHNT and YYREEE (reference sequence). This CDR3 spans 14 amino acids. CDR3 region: CASGRDGQATEAFF.

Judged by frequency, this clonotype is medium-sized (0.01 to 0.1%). CDR3 region: CASSLRSGVGEKLFF. V is TRBV7-6 and J is TRBJ1-4. This CDR3 region has 15 residues. CDR1 is SGHVS, CDR2 FNYEAQ, per germline.

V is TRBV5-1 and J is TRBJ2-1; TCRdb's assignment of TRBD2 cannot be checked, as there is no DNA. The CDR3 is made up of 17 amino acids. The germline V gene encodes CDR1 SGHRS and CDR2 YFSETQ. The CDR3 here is CASSLALAGGPDNEQFF. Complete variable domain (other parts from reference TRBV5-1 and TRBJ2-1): KAGVTQTPRYLIKTRGQQVTLSCSPISGHRSVSWYQQTPGQGLQFLFEYFSETQRNKGNFPGRFSGRQFSNSRSEMNVSTLELGDSALYLCASSLALAGGPDNEQFFGPGTRLTVL.

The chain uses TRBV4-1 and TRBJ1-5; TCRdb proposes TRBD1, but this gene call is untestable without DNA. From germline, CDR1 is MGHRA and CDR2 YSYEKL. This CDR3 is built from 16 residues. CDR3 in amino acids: CASSQLGVIGVQPQHF.

This CDR3 is CASSPEINEQFF. The chain uses TRBV12-3 or TRBV12-4 and TRBJ2-1. The CDR3 spans 12 residues.

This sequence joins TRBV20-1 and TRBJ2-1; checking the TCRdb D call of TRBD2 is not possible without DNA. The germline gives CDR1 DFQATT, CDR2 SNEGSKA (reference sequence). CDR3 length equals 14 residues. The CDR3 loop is CSARLAGVLNEQFF.

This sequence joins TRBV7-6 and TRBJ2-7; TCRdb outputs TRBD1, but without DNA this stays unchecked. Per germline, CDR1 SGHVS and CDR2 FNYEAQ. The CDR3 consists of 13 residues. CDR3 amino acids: CASSQGLDYEQYF.

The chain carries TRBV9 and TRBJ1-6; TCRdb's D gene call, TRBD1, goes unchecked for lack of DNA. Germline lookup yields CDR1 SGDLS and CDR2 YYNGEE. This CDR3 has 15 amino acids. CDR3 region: CASSVVGDRDSPLHF.

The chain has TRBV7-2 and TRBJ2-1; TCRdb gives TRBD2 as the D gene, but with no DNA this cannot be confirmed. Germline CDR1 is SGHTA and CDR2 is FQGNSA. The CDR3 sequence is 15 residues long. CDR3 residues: CASSLIAGGYNEQFF.

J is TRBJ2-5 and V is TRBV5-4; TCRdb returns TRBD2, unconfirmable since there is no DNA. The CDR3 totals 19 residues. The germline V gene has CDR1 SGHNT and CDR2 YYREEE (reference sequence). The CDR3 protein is CASSLGGRQTSSGQETQYF.

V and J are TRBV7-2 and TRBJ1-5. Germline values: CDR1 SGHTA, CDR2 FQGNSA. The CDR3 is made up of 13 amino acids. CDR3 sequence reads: CASSLDSNQPQHF. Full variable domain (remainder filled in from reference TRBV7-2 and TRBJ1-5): GAGVSQSPSNKVTEKGKDVELRCDPISGHTALYWYRQSLGQGLEFLIYFQGNSAPDKSGLPSDRFSAERTGGSVSTLTIQRTQQEDSAVYLCASSLDSNQPQHFGDGTRLSIL.

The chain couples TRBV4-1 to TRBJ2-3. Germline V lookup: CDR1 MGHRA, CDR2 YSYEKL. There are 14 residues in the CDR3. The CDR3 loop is CASSQEVHTDTQHF.

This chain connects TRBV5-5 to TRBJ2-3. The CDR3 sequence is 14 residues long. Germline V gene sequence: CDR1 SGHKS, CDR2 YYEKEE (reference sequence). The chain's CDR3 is CASSLGGWADTQYF. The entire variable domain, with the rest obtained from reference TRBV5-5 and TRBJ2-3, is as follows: DAGVTQSPTHLIKTRGQQVTLRCSPISGHKSVSWYQQVLGQGPQFIFQYYEKEERGRGNFPDRFSARQFPNYSSELNVNALLLGDSALYLCASSLGGWADTQYFGPGTRLTVL.

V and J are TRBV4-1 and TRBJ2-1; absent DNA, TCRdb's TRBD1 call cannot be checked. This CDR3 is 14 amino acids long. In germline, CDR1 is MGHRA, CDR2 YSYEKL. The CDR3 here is CASSHRGEINEQFF.

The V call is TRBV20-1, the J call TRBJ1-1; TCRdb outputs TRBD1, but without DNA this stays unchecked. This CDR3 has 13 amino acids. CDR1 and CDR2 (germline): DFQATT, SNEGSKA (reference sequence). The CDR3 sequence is CSASRQGDTEAFF.

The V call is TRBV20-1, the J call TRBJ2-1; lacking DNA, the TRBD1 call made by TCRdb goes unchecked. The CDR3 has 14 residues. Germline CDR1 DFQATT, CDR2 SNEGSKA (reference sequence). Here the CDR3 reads CSAKTGSVYNEQFF.

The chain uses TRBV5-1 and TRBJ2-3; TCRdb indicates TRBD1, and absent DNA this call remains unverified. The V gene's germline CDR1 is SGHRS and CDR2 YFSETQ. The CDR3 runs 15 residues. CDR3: CASSLAVGGTDTQYF.

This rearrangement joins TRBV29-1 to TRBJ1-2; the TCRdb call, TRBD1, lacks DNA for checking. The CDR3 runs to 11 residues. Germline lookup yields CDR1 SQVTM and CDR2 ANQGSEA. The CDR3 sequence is CSAGRDRDYTF.

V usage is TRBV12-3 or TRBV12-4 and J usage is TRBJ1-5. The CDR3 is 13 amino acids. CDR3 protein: CASSLGLEQPQHF.